The 27 T cell receptor beta chains below were found in one sample sequenced in a study of blood T cell repertoires in COVID-19. Repertoires were generated with immunoSEQ multiplex PCR, while TCRdb's copy carries only in-frame clones and drops some. The table has about 74,000 clones, roughly 70% seen once. Sequencing was done on a sample of peripheral blood. The receptors derive from a man between 65 and 79 years old with acute or convalescent COVID-19.

This clone occurred many times. The chain carries TRBV28 and TRBJ2-7; TRBD1 is a possible D gene (5 bases). The CDR3 covers 13 residues. Germline V gene lookup returns CDR1 MDHEN and CDR2 SYDVKM. V lost 1 base and J lost 3, with 7 bases in between. The CDR3 region is CASSLFQGYEQYF. CDR3 nucleotide sequence: TGTGCCAGCAGTTTATTCCAGGGCTACGAGCAGTACTTC.

The J gene is TRBJ1-2, the V gene TRBV28, with a possible D match to TRBD1 (5 bases). Trimming took off 6 bases at V and 3 bases at J, with 14 bases between the two ends. The CDR3 contains 14 residues. The germline gives CDR1 MDHEN, CDR2 SYDVKM. CDR3 DNA sequence: TGTGCCAGCAGCCCCGGGACTCAATACTATGGCTACACCTTC. Translation gives CASSPGTQYYGYTF.

The J gene is TRBJ2-1, the V gene TRBV14; 9 nucleotides line up with TRBD2. The CDR3 runs 18 residues. The germline gives CDR1 SGHDN, CDR2 FVKESK. Trimming at V came to 1 base and at J to 7 bases, leaving 14 bases not matched to a gene. This CDR3 reads CASSQVGLAGVLGNEQFF. In nucleotides, the CDR3 is TGTGCCAGCAGCCAAGTTGGATTAGCGGGAGTCTTGGGGAATGAGCAGTTCTTC.

This chain connects TRBV24-1 to TRBJ2-1; unclear D gene. Germline CDR1 reads KGHDR; CDR2 reads SFDVKD. The CDR3 totals 16 residues. Trimming took 1 base from V and 3 from J, leaving 12 bases between them. CDR3 in DNA: TGTGCCACCAGTGATTTAAGAGCAAAGAACTACAATGAGCAGTTCTTC. Protein: CATSDLRAKNYNEQFF.

This clone came up once. The rearrangement links TRBV9 to TRBJ2-7; D may be TRBD1 (6 bases). The germline CDR1 and CDR2 sequences are SGDLS and YYNGEE. Trimming stripped 0 bases from V and 6 bases from J, with 7 bases between. This CDR3 is built from 12 residues. The CDR3: CASSVEGVEQYF. The CDR3 DNA reads TGTGCCAGCAGCGTAGAGGGGGTCGAGCAGTACTTC.

The chain combines TRBV6-5 with TRBJ1-3; 7 nucleotides align to TRBD1. The CDR3 is 14 amino acids. Germline V gives CDR1 MNHEY, CDR2 SVGAGI. V was clipped by 10 bases and J by 0 bases; unmatched bases: 6. The CDR3 protein is CATFRGSSGNTIYF. The CDR3 DNA reads as TGTGCCACGTTCAGGGGGTCCTCTGGAAACACCATATATTTT.

This clone was seen only a few times. This sequence joins TRBV19 and TRBJ1-5; 9 bases match TRBD1. V lost 4 bases, J lost 0 bases, and 7 bases stayed unmatched. The CDR3 runs to 17 residues. Germline CDR1 reads LNHDA; CDR2 reads SQIVND (reference sequence). The CDR3 here is CASSRQGDRYSNQPQHF. In nucleotides, the CDR3 is TGTGCCAGTAGTAGACAGGGGGACCGGTATAGCAATCAGCCCCAGCATTTT. Filled out from reference TRBV19 and TRBJ1-5, the complete variable domain reads DGGITQSPKYLFRKEGQNVTLSCEQNLNHDAMYWYRQDPGQGLRLIYYSQIVNDFQKGDIAEGYSVSREKKESFPLTVTSAQKNPTAFYLCASSRQGDRYSNQPQHFGDGTRLSIL.

This chain connects TRBV3-1 (or the pseudogene TRBV3-2) to TRBJ2-7; TRBD1 is a possible D gene (6 bases). Trimming took off 4 bases at V and 7 bases at J, with 20 bases between the two ends. Germline CDR1 is LGHDT and CDR2 is YNNKEL (reference sequence). The CDR3 consists of 15 residues. The CDR3 bases are TGTGCCAGCAGCCGTATAGATAGGGGGATAGGAGAGCAGTACTTC. Its protein product is CASSRIDRGIGEQYF.

The CDR3 DNA sequence: TGTGCCAGCAGCTTGGCAGGAAGCGGGAGCGATGAGACCCAGTACTTC. Protein sequence: CASSLAGSGSDETQYF. The rearrangement joins TRBV5-6 to TRBJ2-5; TRBD2 aligns across 8 bases. Germline V CDR1 and CDR2: SGHDT, YYEEEE. CDR3 length: 16 amino acids. J gave up 5 bases and V 0 bases, and 9 bases lay outside the gene matches.

The chain carries TRBV28 and TRBJ1-2; the D gene is possibly TRBD1 (5 bases). Trimming took off 2 bases at V and 6 bases at J, with 10 bases between the two ends. Germline lookup yields CDR1 MDHEN and CDR2 SYDVKM. The CDR3 has 13 residues. DNA of the CDR3: TGTGCCAGCAGTTTAGCAGGGTTCGATGGCTACACCTTC. It yields the protein CASSLAGFDGYTF.

Only a few counts were recorded for this clone. The CDR3 DNA follows: TGTGCCAGCAGCCCCCTCACGGGTGAGCAGTTCTTC. Its translation: CASSPLTGEQFF. The rearrangement joins TRBV21-1 to TRBJ2-1; TRBD2 was called by the table and not checked on the DNA. TRBV21-1 represents a pseudogene. The CDR3 covers 12 residues.

The chain has TRBV9 and TRBJ1-1; tentative D call: TRBD1 (5 bases). The CDR3 spans 14 residues. CDR1 is SGDLS and CDR2 is YYNGEE in the germline V gene. The V end lost 3 bases, the J end lost 0 bases, and 9 bases lay between the germline ends. CDR3 DNA: TGTGCCAGCAGCGCACCGGGGGTGAACACTGAAGCTTTCTTT. It specifies CASSAPGVNTEAFF.

The rearrangement links TRBV14 to TRBJ2-2; TRBD2 matches at 8 bases. The CDR3 contains 17 residues. Germline V CDR1 and CDR2: SGHDN, FVKESK. Trimming took 1 base from V and 5 from J; bases not matched to a gene: 9. This chain's CDR3 is CASSQVVSGSFTGELFF. CDR3 bases: TGTGCCAGCAGCCAAGTTGTGAGCGGGAGCTTTACCGGGGAGCTGTTTTTT.

CDR3 nucleotides: TGTGCCAGCAGCGCTCCCCAGGGGCTGAGCACTGAAGCTTTCTTT. The encoded protein is CASSAPQGLSTEAFF. The chain is built from TRBV9 and TRBJ1-1; a possible D gene is TRBD1 (6 bases). There are 15 residues in the CDR3. The V end was cut by 3 bases, the J end by 4 bases, with 16 bases between. Per the germline V gene, CDR1 is SGDLS and CDR2 is YYNGEE.

The chain carries TRBV29-1 and TRBJ1-2; weak D call: TRBD1 (5 bases). There are 12 residues in the CDR3. Trimming took 1 base from V and 6 from J, leaving 9 bases between them. CDR1 is SQVTM, CDR2 ANQGSEA, per germline. In DNA, the CDR3 is TGCAGCGTTGAAGCAGGGCTTGATGGCTACACCTTC. Translation gives CSVEAGLDGYTF.

V is TRBV5-1 and J is TRBJ2-7; D is unresolved. Trimming took off 0 bases at V and 5 bases at J, with 9 bases between the two ends. Germline V gene sequence: CDR1 SGHRS, CDR2 YFSETQ. The CDR3 covers 13 residues. In DNA, the CDR3 is TGCGCCAGCAGCTTGGATAGTACTGACGAGCAGTACTTC. Its translation: CASSLDSTDEQYF.

This clone has a count of ten or more. The chain has TRBV7-6 and TRBJ1-3; no firm D call. The V gene's germline CDR1 is SGHVS and CDR2 FNYEAQ. The CDR3 is 14 amino acids. V was cut by 5 bases and J by 1 base, with 9 bases left in between. The CDR3 loop is CASSPPGSGNTIYF. CDR3 DNA: TGTGCCAGCAGCCCCCCAGGATCTGGAAACACCATATATTTT. Drawing the rest from reference TRBV7-6 and TRBJ1-3, the complete variable domain is GAGVSQSPRYKVTKRGQDVALRCDPISGHVSLYWYRQALGQGPEFLTYFNYEAQQDKSGLPNDRFSAERPEGSISTLTIQRTEQRDSAMYRCASSPPGSGNTIYFGEGSWLTVV.

This chain uses TRBV6-5 with TRBJ1-4; D unresolved. The ends were cut back, 6 bases at V and 0 bases at J, with 8 bases in the middle. Per germline, CDR1 MNHEY and CDR2 SVGAGI. The CDR3 length is 14 residues. In DNA form, the CDR3 reads TGTGCCAGCAGGGACTCTGCAACTAATGAAAAACTGTTTTTT. Protein product: CASRDSATNEKLFF.

This clone has only a few counts. This rearrangement joins TRBV28 to TRBJ1-2; TRBD1 matches at 9 bases. The CDR3 covers 13 residues. The V gene's germline CDR1 is MDHEN and CDR2 SYDVKM. V shed 3 bases, J shed 7 bases, and the junction held 3 bases outside the gene matches. The CDR3 bases are TGTGCCAGCAGTTTTGGGACAGGGAGTGGCTACACCTTC. Its translation: CASSFGTGSGYTF.

This chain joins TRBV28 and TRBJ1-5, with a weak D call TRBD1 (5 bases). The CDR3 has 14 amino acids. The germline V and J ends were trimmed by 5 bases and 6 bases, with 14 bases remaining between them. Germline V CDR1 and CDR2: MDHEN, SYDVKM. The CDR3 nucleotides read TGTGCCAGCAGTATTACAGGAATCGGTCAGCCCCAGCATTTT. Its translation is CASSITGIGQPQHF.

The CDR3 DNA sequence: TGTGCCACCAGTGCCTCGGAGGGGCGAGGTGAGCAGTACTTC. It translates to CATSASEGRGEQYF. The chain joins TRBV24-1 to TRBJ2-7, with TRBD2 as a possible D gene (6 bases). CDR3 length: 14 amino acids. Germline V gene data show CDR1 as KGHDR and CDR2 as SFDVKD. Trimming took off 5 bases at V and 7 bases at J, with 17 bases between the two ends.

The rearrangement links TRBV24-1 to TRBJ1-5; D might be TRBD1 (6 bases). Looked up from germline, CDR1 is KGHDR and CDR2 is SFDVKD. This CDR3 has 16 amino acids. The ends were cut back, 3 bases at V and 3 bases at J, with 14 bases in the middle. The CDR3 protein is CATSDAGRGFNQPQHF. CDR3 bases: TGTGCCACCAGTGATGCCGGGAGGGGGTTCAATCAGCCCCAGCATTTT.

A note on this clone: Other nucleotide sequences in the sample specify the same CDR3. The V gene is TRBV7-9, the J gene TRBJ2-1; D is possibly TRBD2 (5 bases). V dropped 1 base and J dropped 8 bases, with 6 bases sitting between them. Looked up from germline, CDR1 is SEHNR and CDR2 is FQNEAQ (reference sequence). The CDR3 length is 12 residues. CDR3 sequence: CASSLGGDEQFF. The CDR3 nucleotides are TGTGCCAGCAGCTTAGGGGGAGATGAGCAGTTCTTC.

This clone was seen once. The rearrangement links TRBV28 to TRBJ1-6; possibly TRBD1 for D (6 bases). V lost 3 bases to trimming and J lost 5 bases, with 11 bases between them. Looked up from germline, CDR1 is MDHEN and CDR2 is SYDVKM. The CDR3 spans 15 residues. CDR3 nucleotide sequence: TGTGCCAGCAGTTTCCCAGGGGTAAATAATTCACCCCTCCACTTT. It specifies CASSFPGVNNSPLHF.

The chain combines TRBV11-1 with TRBJ2-1, with a tentative D call TRBD2 (6 bases). Germline CDR1 reads SGHAT; CDR2 reads FQDESV (reference sequence). Trimming pared 4 bases from V and 3 bases from J, leaving 16 bases between. This CDR3 has 16 amino acids. CDR3 protein: CASSSSRGGIYNEQFF. DNA for the CDR3: TGTGCCAGCAGCTCCTCCCGGGGCGGGATCTACAATGAGCAGTTCTTC.

This clone was seen more than once but under ten times. Other DNA sequences of this sample code for an identical CDR3. V is TRBV28 and J is TRBJ2-3; 7 nucleotides match TRBD1. Germline V CDR1 and CDR2: MDHEN, SYDVKM. The CDR3 runs 14 residues. V shed 4 bases, J shed 2 bases, and the junction held 3 bases outside the gene matches. Here the CDR3 reads CASSSGGSTDTQYF. CDR3 in DNA: TGTGCCAGCAGTTCAGGGGGTTCCACAGATACGCAGTATTTT.

This clone has only one observation. The V gene is TRBV9, the J gene TRBJ1-6; D remains ambiguous. Trimming stripped 0 bases from V and 10 bases from J, with 14 bases between. Germline values: CDR1 SGDLS, CDR2 YYNGEE. This CDR3 comprises 15 residues. As DNA, the CDR3 is TGTGCCAGCAGCGTAGAATCCCATGCGGGGTCACCCCTCCACTTT. Translation gives CASSVESHAGSPLHF.